This note documents a single T cell receptor beta chain sequence. At least ten counts were recorded for this clonotype. Its antigen is not yet known. Base qualities are not at hand, and no much larger clone is one base apart. This entry belongs to a study of CD8 T cells in ankylosing spondylitis (dated by TCRdb to the late 2010s). For context, the study as a whole: The study profiled T cell receptor beta repertoires in healthy donors and ankylosing spondylitis patients to find disease-linked TCR variants. In total, the full study cohort was made up of 100 to 140 healthy donors and 25 ankylosing spondylitis patients. Samples of peripheral blood were taken, and for ankylosing spondylitis patients, synovial fluid was collected as well. General conclusions and limits of the study: Blood from ankylosing spondylitis patients appeared to be characterized by a TCR beta motif made up of seven or eight highly homologous amino acid variants. A CD8+ phenotype was shown by the disease-linked clones, which were found at relatively low frequencies in peripheral blood. Some motif variants had previously been reported in the synovial fluid and blood of reactive arthritis patients, which suggests shared mechanisms of disease initiation. According to the report, matched synovial fluid samples from ankylosing spondylitis patients were significantly enriched for the disease-linked clones.

The CDR3 contains 14 residues, cysteine and phenylalanine counted. The retained sequence is limited to the CDR3, 42 bases, with the frame set at the first base. V loses 1 base of germline sequence and J loses 2 bases, and the interval between the two ends is 7 bases. The instrument was an Illumina HiSeq 2500. TCR beta libraries were prepared by quantitative 5'-RACE with molecular barcodes. As for the original processing: Disease-linked TCR variants were identified with a new computational method built on a probabilistic model of VDJ rearrangement. Using fastp trimming at Q25 and MiXCR clonotype assembly, TCRdb reanalyzed the public sequencing data and kept in-frame beta chains. Rows with one shared CDR3 protein collapse into an entry with the most common genes and DNA. The V and J calls follow TCRdb's processing rather than the paper's. Recorded for this sample are some 220,000 distinct CDR3 sequences; 6% to 8% of them occurred a single time. About 14% of the sample is taken by the ten largest.

The sequence joins TRBV12-3 or TRBV12-4 to TRBJ2-3; no confident D gene assignment can be made. This TCR was recovered from a male donor with ankylosing spondylitis. Sequencing used blood, either unsorted or a sorted T cell fraction (not recorded which). CDR3 loop: CASSLGIPTDTQYF. Here is the DNA: TGTGCCAGCAGTTTAGGTATCCCCACAGATACGCAGTATTTT.